This is a list of T cell receptor beta chains from one sample in a study of blood T cells in healthy people across ages. From the 5' RACE reads, TCRdb called clonotypes with MiXCR, one entry per CDR3 protein. Of about 760,000 distinct CDR3 sequences listed, approximately 60% are singletons. The specimen was blood. These receptors were obtained from a man between 40 and 49 years old in good health. The CDR3 runs from the conserved cysteine through the conserved F or W. Only some rows state a clone size, as once, few, many or a class for expanded clones.

j_call: TRBJ2-7
clone_size: -
cdr3_length: 12
v_call: TRBV27
cdr3_aa: CASSALGYEQYF

j_call: TRBJ2-3
clone_size: -
cdr3_length: 16
v_call: TRBV9
cdr3_aa: CASSEPGTGGTNTQYF

j_call: TRBJ2-1
clone_size: -
cdr3_length: 13
v_call: TRBV20-1
cdr3_aa: CSARVVGPPLQFF

j_call: TRBJ2-1
clone_size: -
cdr3_length: 15
v_call: TRBV27
cdr3_aa: CASSFGTSGSDEQFF

j_call: TRBJ2-7
clone_size: few
cdr3_length: 13
v_call: TRBV9
cdr3_aa: CASSVEGLNEQYF

j_call: TRBJ1-4
clone_size: -
cdr3_length: 13
v_call: TRBV20-1
cdr3_aa: CSAREAANEKLFF

j_call: TRBJ2-1
clone_size: -
cdr3_length: 17
v_call: TRBV11-2
cdr3_aa: CASSRNLLAGLNNEQFF

j_call: TRBJ1-5
clone_size: -
cdr3_length: 14
v_call: TRBV28
cdr3_aa: CASSAGGSNQPQHF

j_call: TRBJ2-7
clone_size: -
cdr3_length: 15
v_call: TRBV20-1
cdr3_aa: CSAPRALAPRGEQYF

j_call: TRBJ1-1
clone_size: -
cdr3_length: 15
v_call: TRBV6-1
cdr3_aa: CASSRHRGDSTEAFF

j_call: TRBJ2-1
clone_size: few
cdr3_length: 16
v_call: TRBV4-1
cdr3_aa: CASSQTLADRANEQFF

j_call: TRBJ2-7
clone_size: once
cdr3_length: 14
v_call: TRBV10-3
cdr3_aa: CATQDRDRVGEQYF

j_call: TRBJ2-3
clone_size: few
cdr3_length: 15
v_call: TRBV10-2
cdr3_aa: CASWPSAGRTDTQYF

j_call: TRBJ2-3
clone_size: -
cdr3_length: 13
v_call: TRBV7-2
cdr3_aa: CASSLVQRDTQYF

j_call: TRBJ2-5
clone_size: -
cdr3_length: 15
v_call: TRBV7-8
cdr3_aa: CASSLAVDKRLTQYF

j_call: TRBJ2-3
clone_size: once
cdr3_length: 16
v_call: TRBV9
cdr3_aa: CASSVAGQGHPDTQYF

j_call: TRBJ2-1
clone_size: few
cdr3_length: 14
v_call: TRBV20-1
cdr3_aa: CSAKIQWGTDEQFF

j_call: TRBJ2-7
clone_size: few
cdr3_length: 13
v_call: TRBV15
cdr3_aa: CATSRDRGGEQYF

j_call: TRBJ2-3
clone_size: -
cdr3_length: 16
v_call: TRBV3-1
cdr3_aa: CASSHGTGGSTDTQYF

j_call: TRBJ2-2
clone_size: -
cdr3_length: 16
v_call: TRBV7-9
cdr3_aa: CASSTQGAVNTGELFF

j_call: TRBJ2-5
clone_size: -
cdr3_length: 13
v_call: TRBV6-1
cdr3_aa: CASSLGMAETQYF

j_call: TRBJ1-2
clone_size: -
cdr3_length: 15
v_call: TRBV27
cdr3_aa: CASSQTRDPPYGYTF

j_call: TRBJ2-5
clone_size: -
cdr3_length: 17
v_call: TRBV20-1
cdr3_aa: CSARDRRRGRRWETQYF

j_call: TRBJ1-1
clone_size: -
cdr3_length: 15
v_call: TRBV7-9
cdr3_aa: CASSPSGGVNTEAFF

j_call: TRBJ2-7
clone_size: -
cdr3_length: 14
v_call: TRBV6-2/TRBV6-3
cdr3_aa: CASRGTGGSSEQYF